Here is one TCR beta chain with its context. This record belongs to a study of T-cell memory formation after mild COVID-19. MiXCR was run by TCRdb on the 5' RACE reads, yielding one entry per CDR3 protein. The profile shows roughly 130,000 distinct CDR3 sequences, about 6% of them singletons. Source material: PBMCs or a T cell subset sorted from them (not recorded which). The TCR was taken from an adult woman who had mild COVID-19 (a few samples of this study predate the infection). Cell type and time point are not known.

CDR3 in DNA: TGTGCCAGCAGTGAAGACCCGGGGAGGGCTTTCTTT. Amino acid sequence: CASSEDPGRAFF. The chain is built from TRBV25-1 and TRBJ1-1; D is unclear. Germline CDR1 MGHDK, CDR2 SYGVNS. The CDR3 spans 12 residues. V was trimmed by 2 bases and J by 11 bases, leaving 12 bases between them.